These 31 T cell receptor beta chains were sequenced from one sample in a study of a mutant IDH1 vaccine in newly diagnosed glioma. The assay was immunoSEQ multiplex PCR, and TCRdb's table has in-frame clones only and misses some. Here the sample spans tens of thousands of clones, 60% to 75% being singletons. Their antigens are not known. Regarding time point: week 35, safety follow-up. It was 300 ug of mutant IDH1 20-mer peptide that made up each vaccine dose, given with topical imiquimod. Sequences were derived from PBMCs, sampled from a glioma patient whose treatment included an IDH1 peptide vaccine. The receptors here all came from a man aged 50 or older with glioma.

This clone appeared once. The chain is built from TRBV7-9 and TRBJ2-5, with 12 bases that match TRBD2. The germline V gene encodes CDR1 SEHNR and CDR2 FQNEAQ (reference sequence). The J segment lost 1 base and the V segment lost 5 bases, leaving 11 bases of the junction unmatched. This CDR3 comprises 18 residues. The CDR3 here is CASSHPLAGGPVQETQYF. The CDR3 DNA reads TGTGCCAGCAGCCATCCTCTAGCGGGGGGGCCTGTCCAAGAGACCCAGTACTTC.

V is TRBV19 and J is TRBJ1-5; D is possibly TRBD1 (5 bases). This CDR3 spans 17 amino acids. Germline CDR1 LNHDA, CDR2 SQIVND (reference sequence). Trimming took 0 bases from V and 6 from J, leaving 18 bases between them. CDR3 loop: CASSIDPGRATAQPQHF. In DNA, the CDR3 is TGTGCCAGTAGTATAGACCCGGGCAGGGCGACGGCTCAGCCCCAGCATTTT.

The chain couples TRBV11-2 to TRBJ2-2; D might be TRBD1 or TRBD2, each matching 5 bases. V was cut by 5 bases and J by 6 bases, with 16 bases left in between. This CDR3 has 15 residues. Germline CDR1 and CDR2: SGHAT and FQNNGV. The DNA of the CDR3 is TGTGCCAGCAGCGCCTCAGGTGGGGGAGCCGGGGAGCTGTTTTTT. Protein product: CASSASGGGAGELFF.

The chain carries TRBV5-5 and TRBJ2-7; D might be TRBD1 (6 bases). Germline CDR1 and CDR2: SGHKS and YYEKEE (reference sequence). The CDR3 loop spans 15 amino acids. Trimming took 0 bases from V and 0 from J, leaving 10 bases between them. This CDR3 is CASSLEGQGSYEQYF. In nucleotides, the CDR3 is TGTGCCAGCAGCTTGGAGGGACAAGGCTCCTACGAGCAGTACTTC.

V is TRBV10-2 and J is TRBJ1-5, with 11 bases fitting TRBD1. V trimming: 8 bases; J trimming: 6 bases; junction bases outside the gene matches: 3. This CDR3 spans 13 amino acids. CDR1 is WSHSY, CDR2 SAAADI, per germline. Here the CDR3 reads CASGQGAGQPQHF. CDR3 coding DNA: TGCGCCAGCGGACAGGGGGCCGGTCAGCCCCAGCATTTT.

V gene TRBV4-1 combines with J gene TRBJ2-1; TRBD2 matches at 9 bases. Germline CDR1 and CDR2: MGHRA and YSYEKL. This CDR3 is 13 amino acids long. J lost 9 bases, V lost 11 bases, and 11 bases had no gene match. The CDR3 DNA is TGCGCCTCCTCAGCGGGGGGCCGGGGTGAGCAGTTCTTC. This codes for CASSAGGRGEQFF.

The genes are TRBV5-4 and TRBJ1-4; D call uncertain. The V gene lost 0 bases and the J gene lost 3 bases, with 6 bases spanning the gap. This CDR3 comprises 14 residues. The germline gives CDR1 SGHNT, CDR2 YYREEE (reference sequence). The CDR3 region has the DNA TGTGCCAGCAGCTTGGACGGATCTAATGAAAAACTGTTTTTT. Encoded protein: CASSLDGSNEKLFF.

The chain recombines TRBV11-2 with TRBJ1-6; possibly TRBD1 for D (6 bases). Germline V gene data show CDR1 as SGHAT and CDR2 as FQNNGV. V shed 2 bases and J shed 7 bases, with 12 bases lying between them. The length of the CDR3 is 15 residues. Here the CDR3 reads CASSLPQGTNSPLHF. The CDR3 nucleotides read TGTGCCAGCAGCTTACCTCAGGGGACGAATTCACCCCTCCACTTT. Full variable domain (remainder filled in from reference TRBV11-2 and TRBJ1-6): EAGVAQSPRYKIIEKRQSVAFWCNPISGHATLYWYQQILGQGPKLLIQFQNNGVVDDSQLPKDRFSAERLKGVDSTLKIQPAKLEDSAVYLCASSLPQGTNSPLHFGNGTRLTVT.

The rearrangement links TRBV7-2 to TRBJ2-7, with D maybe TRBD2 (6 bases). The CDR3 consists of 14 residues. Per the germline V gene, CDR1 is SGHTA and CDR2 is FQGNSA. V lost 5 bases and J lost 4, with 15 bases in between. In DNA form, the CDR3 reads TGTGCCAGCAGCCCTCAGGGAGGTGCGTACGAGCAGTACTTC. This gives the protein CASSPQGGAYEQYF.

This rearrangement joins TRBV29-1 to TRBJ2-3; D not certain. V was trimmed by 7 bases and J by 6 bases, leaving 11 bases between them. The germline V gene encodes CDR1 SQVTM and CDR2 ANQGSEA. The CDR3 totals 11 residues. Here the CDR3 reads CSGTAPDTQYF. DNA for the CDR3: TGCAGCGGGACCGCGCCGGATACGCAGTATTTT.

CDR3 nucleotides: TGTGCCAGCAGCATCCTGGTTAGGCACGAGCAGTACTTC. It codes for CASSILVRHEQYF. The chain uses TRBV7-2 and TRBJ2-7; D is unresolved. Trimming left V 5 bases short and J 5 bases short, with 13 bases between. Germline CDR1 and CDR2: SGHTA and FQGNSA. The CDR3 spans 13 residues. The full variable domain, rest sourced from reference TRBV7-2 and TRBJ2-7, is GAGVSQSPSNKVTEKGKDVELRCDPISGHTALYWYRQSLGQGLEFLIYFQGNSAPDKSGLPSDRFSAERTGGSVSTLTIQRTQQEDSAVYLCASSILVRHEQYFGPGTRLTVT.

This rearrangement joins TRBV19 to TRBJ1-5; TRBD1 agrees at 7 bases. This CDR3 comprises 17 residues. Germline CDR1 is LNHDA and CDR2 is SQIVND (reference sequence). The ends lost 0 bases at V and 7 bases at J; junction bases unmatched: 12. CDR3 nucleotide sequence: TGTGCCAGTAGTATAGAAAGGGCCAGGGGGGTATGGCAGCCCCAGCATTTT. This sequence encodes CASSIERARGVWQPQHF.

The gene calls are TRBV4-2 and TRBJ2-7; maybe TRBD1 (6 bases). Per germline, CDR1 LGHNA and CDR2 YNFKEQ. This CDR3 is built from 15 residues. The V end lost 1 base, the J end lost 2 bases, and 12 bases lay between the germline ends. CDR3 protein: CASSQVGAGAYEQYF. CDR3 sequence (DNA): TGTGCCAGCAGCCAAGTTGGGGCAGGGGCCTACGAGCAGTACTTC.

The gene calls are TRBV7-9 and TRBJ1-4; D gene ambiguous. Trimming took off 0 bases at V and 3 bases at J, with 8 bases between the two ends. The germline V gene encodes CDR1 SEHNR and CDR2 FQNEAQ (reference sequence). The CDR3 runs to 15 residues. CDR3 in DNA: TGTGCCAGCAGCTTAGCGCGGTTCTCTAATGAAAAACTGTTTTTT. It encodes CASSLARFSNEKLFF.

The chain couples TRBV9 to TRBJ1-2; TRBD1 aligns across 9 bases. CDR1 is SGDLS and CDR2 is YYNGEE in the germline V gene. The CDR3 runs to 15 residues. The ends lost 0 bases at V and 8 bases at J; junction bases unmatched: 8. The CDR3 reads CASSVVPTGGRGYTF. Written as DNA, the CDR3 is TGTGCCAGCAGCGTAGTCCCGACAGGGGGAAGAGGCTACACCTTC.

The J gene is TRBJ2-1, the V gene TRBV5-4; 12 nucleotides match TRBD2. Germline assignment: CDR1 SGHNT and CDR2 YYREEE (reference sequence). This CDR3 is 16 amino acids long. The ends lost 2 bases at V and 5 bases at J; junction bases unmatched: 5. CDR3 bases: TGTGCCAGCAGCTTAAGACTAGCGGGGGCCAACAATGAGCAGTTCTTC. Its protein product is CASSLRLAGANNEQFF.

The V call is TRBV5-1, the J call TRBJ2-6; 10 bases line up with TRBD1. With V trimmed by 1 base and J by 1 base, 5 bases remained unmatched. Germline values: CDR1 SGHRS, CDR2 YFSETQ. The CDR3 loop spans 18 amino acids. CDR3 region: CASSLPGTGESGANVLTF. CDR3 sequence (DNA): TGCGCCAGCAGCTTGCCCGGGACAGGGGAATCTGGGGCCAACGTCCTGACTTTC.

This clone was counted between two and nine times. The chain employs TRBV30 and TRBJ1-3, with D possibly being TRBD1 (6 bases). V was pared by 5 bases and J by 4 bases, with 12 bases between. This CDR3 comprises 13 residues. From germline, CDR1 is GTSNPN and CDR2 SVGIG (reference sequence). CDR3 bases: TGTGCCTGGGGGTACAGGGAAGGAAACACCATATATTTT. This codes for CAWGYREGNTIYF.

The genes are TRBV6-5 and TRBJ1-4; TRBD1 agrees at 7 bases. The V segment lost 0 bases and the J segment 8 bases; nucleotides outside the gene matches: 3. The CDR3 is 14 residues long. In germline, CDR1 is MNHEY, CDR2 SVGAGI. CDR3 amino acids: CASSYSNRGEKLFF. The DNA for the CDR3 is TGTGCCAGCAGTTACTCGAACAGGGGCGAAAAACTGTTTTTT.

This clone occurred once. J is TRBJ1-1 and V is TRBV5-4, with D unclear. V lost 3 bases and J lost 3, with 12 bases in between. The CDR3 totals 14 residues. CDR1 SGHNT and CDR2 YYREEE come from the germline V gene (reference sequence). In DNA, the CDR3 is TGTGCCAGCAGCTCTTTACAGAAAGACACTGAAGCTTTCTTT. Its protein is CASSSLQKDTEAFF.

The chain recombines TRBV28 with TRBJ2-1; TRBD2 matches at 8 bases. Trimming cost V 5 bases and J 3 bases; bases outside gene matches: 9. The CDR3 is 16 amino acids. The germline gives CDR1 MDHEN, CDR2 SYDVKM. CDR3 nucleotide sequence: TGTGCCAGCAGTCCATCGGGGGGGGGCCTCTACAATGAGCAGTTCTTC. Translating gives CASSPSGGGLYNEQFF.

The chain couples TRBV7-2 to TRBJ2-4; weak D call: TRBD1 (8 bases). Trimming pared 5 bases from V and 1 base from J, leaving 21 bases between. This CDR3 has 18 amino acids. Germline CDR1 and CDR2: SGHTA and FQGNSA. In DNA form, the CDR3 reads TGTGCCAGCAGCCCCTGGGGGGGACAGGTATTCGCCAAAAACATTCAGTACTTC. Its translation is CASSPWGGQVFAKNIQYF.

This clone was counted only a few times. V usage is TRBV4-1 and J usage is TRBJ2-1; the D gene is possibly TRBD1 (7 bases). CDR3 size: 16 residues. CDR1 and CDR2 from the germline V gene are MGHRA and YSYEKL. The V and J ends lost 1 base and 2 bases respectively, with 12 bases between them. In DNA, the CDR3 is TGCGCCAGCAGCCAAGCGAGGAGGGGGCCCTACAATGAGCAGTTCTTC. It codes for CASSQARRGPYNEQFF.

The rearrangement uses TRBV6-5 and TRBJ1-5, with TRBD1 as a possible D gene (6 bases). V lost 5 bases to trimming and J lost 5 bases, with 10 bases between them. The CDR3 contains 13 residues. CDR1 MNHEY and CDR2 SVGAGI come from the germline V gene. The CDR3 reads CASSHREDQPQHF. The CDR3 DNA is TGTGCCAGCAGTCACAGGGAGGATCAGCCCCAGCATTTT.

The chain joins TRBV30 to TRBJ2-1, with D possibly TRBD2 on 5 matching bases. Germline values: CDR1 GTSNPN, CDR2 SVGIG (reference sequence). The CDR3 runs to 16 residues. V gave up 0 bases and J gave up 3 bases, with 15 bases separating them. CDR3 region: CAWSVRFLGSYNEQFF. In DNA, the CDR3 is TGTGCCTGGAGTGTTCGGTTCTTGGGGAGCTACAATGAGCAGTTCTTC.

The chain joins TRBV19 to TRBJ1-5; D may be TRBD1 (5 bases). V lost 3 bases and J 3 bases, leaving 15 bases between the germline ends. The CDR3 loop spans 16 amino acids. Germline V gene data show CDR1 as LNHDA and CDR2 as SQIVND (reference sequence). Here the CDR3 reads CASSMGGPTYNQPQHF. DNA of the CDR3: TGTGCCAGTAGTATGGGGGGTCCTACGTACAATCAGCCCCAGCATTTT.

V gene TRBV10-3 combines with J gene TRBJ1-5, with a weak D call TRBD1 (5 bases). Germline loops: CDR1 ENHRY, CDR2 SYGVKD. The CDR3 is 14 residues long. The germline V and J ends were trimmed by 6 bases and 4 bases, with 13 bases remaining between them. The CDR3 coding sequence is TGTGCCATCAGCGGAGGGGCAGAGAATCAGCCCCAGCATTTT. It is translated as CAISGGAENQPQHF.

CDR3 sequence (DNA): TGTGCCTGGAGTCGAAGGCTCAACACTGAAGCTTTCTTT. Translation gives CAWSRRLNTEAFF. V is TRBV30 and J is TRBJ1-1; D is unclear. The CDR3 is 13 residues long. Trimming stripped 2 bases from V and 2 bases from J, with 9 bases between. Germline CDR1 is GTSNPN and CDR2 is SVGIG (reference sequence). The full variable domain, in which reference TRBV30 and TRBJ1-1 provide the parts outside the CDR3, is SQTIHQWPATLVQPVGSPLSLECTVEGTSNPNLYWYRQAAGRGLQLLFYSVGIGQISSEVPQNLSASRPQDRQFILSSKKLLLSDSGFYLCAWSRRLNTEAFFGQGTRLTVV.

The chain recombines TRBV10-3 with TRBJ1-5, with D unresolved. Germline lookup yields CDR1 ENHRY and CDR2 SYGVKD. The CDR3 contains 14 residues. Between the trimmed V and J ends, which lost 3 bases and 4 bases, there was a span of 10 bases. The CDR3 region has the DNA TGTGCCATCAGTGACCGTGAAGAAAATCAGCCCCAGCATTTT. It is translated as CAISDREENQPQHF.

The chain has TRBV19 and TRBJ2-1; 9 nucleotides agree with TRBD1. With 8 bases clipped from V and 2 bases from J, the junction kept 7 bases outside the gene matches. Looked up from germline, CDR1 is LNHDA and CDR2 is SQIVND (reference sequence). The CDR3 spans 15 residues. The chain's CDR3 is CASCRGQGTYNEQFF. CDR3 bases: TGTGCCAGTTGTCGGGGACAGGGCACCTACAATGAGCAGTTCTTC. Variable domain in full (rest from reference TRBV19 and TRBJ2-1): DGGITQSPKYLFRKEGQNVTLSCEQNLNHDAMYWYRQDPGQGLRLIYYSQIVNDFQKGDIAEGYSVSREKKESFPLTVTSAQKNPTAFYLCASCRGQGTYNEQFFGPGTRLTVL.

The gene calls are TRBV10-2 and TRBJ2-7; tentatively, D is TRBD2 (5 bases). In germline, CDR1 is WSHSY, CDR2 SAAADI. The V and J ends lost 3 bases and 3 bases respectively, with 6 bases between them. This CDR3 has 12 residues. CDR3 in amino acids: CASSDGNYEQYF. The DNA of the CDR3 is TGCGCCAGCAGTGACGGGAACTACGAGCAGTACTTC.